This entry lists 14 T cell receptor beta chains sequenced from one sample in a study of Ad26.COV2.S vaccination and SARS-CoV-2 variants. Repertoires were generated with immunoSEQ multiplex PCR, while TCRdb's copy carries only in-frame clones and drops some. Among some 350,000 clones listed, about 91% were seen once. Sequenced here: peripheral blood, sampled after recovery from COVID-19. The source of these receptors is a human donor who had recovered from COVID-19.

The rearrangement links TRBV6-5 to TRBJ1-2, with 10 nucleotides matching TRBD1. The J segment lost 5 bases and the V segment lost 9 bases, leaving 6 bases of the junction unmatched. The CDR3 contains 13 residues. CDR1 is MNHEY, CDR2 SVGAGI, per germline. This CDR3 reads CASADRGLYGYTF. The CDR3 DNA is TGTGCCAGTGCCGACAGGGGGCTTTATGGCTACACCTTC.

This clone showed up just once. The chain couples TRBV4-1 to TRBJ2-7, with TRBD2 matching over 11 bases. This CDR3 is built from 20 residues. CDR1 and CDR2 (germline): MGHRA, YSYEKL. Trimming removed 1 base from V and 0 bases from J; junction bases left unmatched: 14. CDR3 nucleotides: TGCGCCAGCAGCCAAGCTCTTCCTCTGATAGCGGGGGGGGGCTCCTACGAGCAGTACTTC. It yields the protein CASSQALPLIAGGGSYEQYF.

The rearrangement links TRBV14 to TRBJ1-6, with a weak D call TRBD1 (5 bases). Germline V gene sequence: CDR1 SGHDN, CDR2 FVKESK. Trimming pared 0 bases from V and 7 bases from J, leaving 10 bases between. The CDR3 consists of 15 residues. CDR3 sequence reads: CASSQEGTRNSPLHF. In DNA, the CDR3 is TGTGCCAGCAGCCAAGAAGGGACTCGGAATTCACCCCTCCACTTT.

V is TRBV3-1 (or the pseudogene TRBV3-2) and J is TRBJ2-1; D not certain. Germline V gene lookup returns CDR1 LGHDT and CDR2 YNNKEL (reference sequence). V lost 2 bases and J 0 bases, leaving 5 bases between the germline ends. CDR3 length: 14 amino acids. Here the CDR3 DNA reads TGTGCCAGCAGCCAACAGATCTCCTACAATGAGCAGTTCTTC. Its protein is CASSQQISYNEQFF.

The chain carries TRBV27 and TRBJ1-1; no definite D call. V dropped 2 bases and J dropped 4 bases, with 8 bases sitting between them. The germline V gene has CDR1 MNHEY and CDR2 SMNVEV (reference sequence). This CDR3 contains 13 residues. The CDR3 region is CASSLARGTEAFF. DNA of the CDR3: TGTGCCAGCAGTTTAGCGCGGGGCACTGAAGCTTTCTTT.

The rearrangement links TRBV27 to TRBJ2-3; weak D call: TRBD1 (6 bases). The length of the CDR3 is 11 residues. V lost 5 bases to trimming and J lost 9 bases, with 9 bases between them. The germline V gene encodes CDR1 MNHEY and CDR2 SMNVEV (reference sequence). This chain's CDR3 is CASSTGWTQYF. CDR3 DNA sequence: TGTGCCAGCAGTACAGGGTGGACGCAGTATTTT.

The table lists this clone with a count of one. The V gene is TRBV6-6, the J gene TRBJ1-1, with D unclear. This CDR3 has 14 residues. The germline V gene has CDR1 MNHNY and CDR2 SVGAGI (reference sequence). V lost 6 bases and J 5 bases, leaving 16 bases between the germline ends. CDR3 sequence: CASSDNPSGTEAFF. The CDR3 DNA reads TGTGCCAGCAGCGACAACCCCAGCGGGACTGAAGCTTTCTTT.

Turning to this clone: The sample carries other DNA sequences with the same CDR3. The J gene is TRBJ1-5, the V gene TRBV18, with D maybe TRBD1 (6 bases). Germline V CDR1 and CDR2: KGHSH, LQKENI. CDR3 size: 14 residues. The ends were cut back, 3 bases at V and 3 bases at J, with 9 bases in the middle. The CDR3 region is CASSPDRDNQPQHF. The CDR3 DNA reads TGTGCCAGCTCACCGGACAGAGACAATCAGCCCCAGCATTTT.

This chain connects TRBV7-7 to TRBJ2-3; a possible D gene is TRBD2 (5 bases). CDR1 SSHAT and CDR2 FNYEAQ come from the germline V gene (reference sequence). The CDR3 totals 15 residues. Trimming took 3 bases from V and 1 from J, leaving 11 bases between them. CDR3: CASSFRFGGTDTQYF. The CDR3 bases are TGTGCCAGCAGCTTCCGTTTCGGGGGCACAGATACGCAGTATTTT.

The chain couples TRBV7-2 to TRBJ2-1, with TRBD1 matching 8 bases. This CDR3 has 15 residues. In germline, CDR1 is SGHTA, CDR2 FQGNSA. The J segment lost 6 bases and the V segment lost 6 bases, leaving 10 bases of the junction unmatched. The CDR3 DNA sequence: TGTGCCAGCAGGAAAGGGACAGGTCCCTTCAATGAGCAGTTCTTC. Protein product: CASRKGTGPFNEQFF.

A few counts support this clone. The chain links TRBV10-2 to TRBJ1-1; unclear D gene. This CDR3 has 14 residues. V was cut by 2 bases and J by 0 bases, with 7 bases left in between. In germline, CDR1 is WSHSY, CDR2 SAAADI. The CDR3 DNA reads TGCGCCAGCAGTGAGATCCTAATGAACACTGAAGCTTTCTTT. It is translated as CASSEILMNTEAFF.

This clone was detected a few times. V gene TRBV6-1 combines with J gene TRBJ1-2; no clear D gene. This CDR3 has 16 residues. Trimming shortened V by 4 bases and J by 5 bases, and 20 bases separated the two germline ends. The germline gives CDR1 MNHNS, CDR2 SASEGT. CDR3 nucleotide sequence: TGTGCCAGCAGTGCGTACAGTGGCGGAGCCTCTTATGGCTACACCTTC. Translating it yields CASSAYSGGASYGYTF.

The chain employs TRBV4-3 and TRBJ2-3; no reliable D call. Trimming took off 3 bases at V and 3 bases at J, with 1 base between the two ends. Germline CDR1 and CDR2: LGHNA and YSLEER. This CDR3 is built from 11 residues. As DNA, the CDR3 is TGCGCCAGCAGCCATACAGATACGCAGTATTTT. It yields the protein CASSHTDTQYF.

V and J are TRBV4-3 and TRBJ2-2; 8 bases line up with TRBD2. Trimming removed 2 bases from V and 7 bases from J; junction bases left unmatched: 9. This CDR3 region has 16 residues. CDR1 is LGHNA and CDR2 is YSLEER in the germline V gene. This CDR3 is CASSQFGGGPLGELFF. CDR3 in DNA: TGCGCCAGCAGCCAATTTGGCGGGGGGCCCCTCGGGGAGCTGTTTTTT.